The TCR beta chain under discussion was sequenced for a study of cytomegalovirus exposure and HLA in healthy donors. Study-level results: Generally TCR sequences proved uncommon, though certain public TCRs appeared in numerous donors.

A remark on this clone: Its antigen remains unidentified.

The PCR ran on 60 Vbeta and 13 Jbeta primers. Some clones are missing from TCRdb's copy, which holds only in-frame ones; the method was immunoSEQ multiplex PCR. The sample has around 99,000 clones; approximately 76% are singletons. The clonotype originates from a man aged 18-30 years in good health and CMV-seronegative. Sequenced: PBMCs.

The chain's CDR3 is CASSLEPSRGAEAFF. CDR3 DNA sequence: TGTGCCAGCAGCTTGGAGCCGTCCAGGGGGGCTGAAGCTTTCTTT. This rearrangement joins TRBV5-4 to TRBJ1-1, with 7 bases that match TRBD1. This CDR3 is 15 amino acids long. CDR1 and CDR2 from the germline V gene are SGHNT and YYREEE (reference sequence). V gave up 0 bases and J gave up 6 bases; unmatched junction bases: 8.